Following are 19 T cell receptor beta chains from one sample sequenced in a study of TIL therapy for anti-PD-1-resistant metastatic lung cancer. The immunoSEQ assay was v3. Sequencing used immunoSEQ multiplex PCR; TCRdb keeps in-frame clones, though not all of them. The table includes approximately 92,000 clones, 65% detected once. The sample's time point: pre-treatment sample, taken before nivolumab and TIL therapy. Pleural nodules or supraclavicular lymph nodes made up most of the excised metastases sampled. Sequenced here: tumor tissue, sampled at baseline. Receptor source: a person aged 25-85 years with non-small cell lung cancer.

The chain links TRBV7-9 to TRBJ2-5; 8 nucleotides agree with TRBD2. Germline lookup yields CDR1 SEHNR and CDR2 FQNEAQ (reference sequence). V shed 5 bases and J 0 bases; nucleotides not matched to a gene: 11. This CDR3 is built from 17 residues. CDR3 nucleotides: TGTGCCAGCAGCGCCTTGGGAGCGGGAGCTAACCAAGAGACCCAGTACTTC. This encodes CASSALGAGANQETQYF.

This clone was observed once. The V and J genes are TRBV6-5 and TRBJ1-1; D call uncertain. Trimming pared 6 bases from V and 12 bases from J, leaving 11 bases between. Germline assignment: CDR1 MNHEY and CDR2 SVGAGI. The CDR3 totals 10 residues. The CDR3 reads CASRDGKTFF. As DNA, the CDR3 is TGTGCCAGCAGGGACGGAAAAACTTTCTTT.

This clone showed up just a few times. V and J are TRBV19 and TRBJ2-3; 8 positions match TRBD1. Per the germline V gene, CDR1 is LNHDA and CDR2 is SQIVND (reference sequence). Unmatched junction bases numbered 5, after V lost 6 bases and J lost 6 bases. This CDR3 contains 13 residues. This CDR3 is CASRGQGKDTQYF. The CDR3 DNA reads TGTGCCAGTAGAGGACAGGGAAAGGATACGCAGTATTTT.

The V call is TRBV4-3, the J call TRBJ2-3; D not resolved. Germline-derived CDR1 and CDR2 are LGHNA and YSLEER. V gave up 0 bases and J gave up 0 bases, with 10 bases separating them. This CDR3 is built from 16 residues. The CDR3 loop is CASSQDLPPSTDTQYF. CDR3 DNA sequence: TGCGCCAGCAGCCAAGATCTTCCGCCTAGCACAGATACGCAGTATTTT.

The J gene is TRBJ2-5, the V gene TRBV7-7, with a tentative D call TRBD1 (6 bases). Trimming pared 11 bases from V and 5 bases from J, leaving 15 bases between. The CDR3 has 12 amino acids. Per germline, CDR1 SSHAT and CDR2 FNYEAQ (reference sequence). CDR3 region: CAVRGPGETQYF. In DNA, the CDR3 is TGTGCCGTCAGGGGTCCGGGGGAGACCCAGTACTTC.

This chain uses TRBV11-2 with TRBJ2-5, with a possible D match to TRBD2 (5 bases). The V gene's germline CDR1 is SGHAT and CDR2 FQNNGV. CDR3 length: 14 residues. Trimming took 5 bases from V and 5 from J, leaving 15 bases between them. CDR3 coding DNA: TGTGCCAGCAGCACCGTAGCGACCCCGGAGACCCAGTACTTC. This translates into CASSTVATPETQYF.

This chain joins TRBV3-1 (or the pseudogene TRBV3-2) and TRBJ1-3; D unclear. This CDR3 is 13 amino acids long. Germline CDR1 reads LGHDT; CDR2 reads YNNKEL (reference sequence). V was clipped by 3 bases and J by 1 base, with 4 bases between them. CDR3 residues: CASSHASGNTIYF. As DNA, the CDR3 is TGTGCCAGCAGCCATGCTTCTGGAAACACCATATATTTT.

The rearrangement uses TRBV7-2 and TRBJ1-1; 12 bases agree with TRBD1. CDR1 is SGHTA and CDR2 is FQGNSA in the germline V gene. Trimming took 6 bases from V and 0 from J; bases not matched to a gene: 5. The CDR3 spans 16 residues. The CDR3 bases are TGTGCCAGCAGACCGGGACAGGGGGCTCTGAACACTGAAGCTTTCTTT. Its translation: CASRPGQGALNTEAFF. Drawing the rest from reference TRBV7-2 and TRBJ1-1, the complete variable domain is GAGVSQSPSNKVTEKGKDVELRCDPISGHTALYWYRQSLGQGLEFLIYFQGNSAPDKSGLPSDRFSAERTGGSVSTLTIQRTQQEDSAVYLCASRPGQGALNTEAFFGQGTRLTVV.

The CDR3 loop is CASSSRLAGGPAGELFF. The CDR3 DNA reads as TGCGCCAGCAGCTCAAGACTAGCGGGGGGGCCTGCCGGGGAGCTGTTTTTT. The chain links TRBV5-1 to TRBJ2-2, with 14 bases lining up with TRBD2. The CDR3 loop spans 17 amino acids. Unmatched junction bases numbered 7, after V lost 3 bases and J lost 6 bases. Germline V gene lookup returns CDR1 SGHRS and CDR2 YFSETQ.

The chain has TRBV28 and TRBJ2-6; unclear D gene. The CDR3 is 15 residues long. Germline-derived CDR1 and CDR2 are MDHEN and SYDVKM. With 2 bases removed from V and 3 bases from J, the gap between germline ends came to 8 bases. CDR3 sequence reads: CASSLSGVGANVLTF. The CDR3 DNA follows: TGTGCCAGCAGTTTAAGTGGCGTTGGGGCCAACGTCCTGACTTTC.

The rearrangement joins TRBV5-8 to TRBJ2-7; D is unclear. Trimming took off 4 bases at V and 0 bases at J, with 14 bases between the two ends. CDR1 and CDR2 (germline): SGHTS, YDEGEE. The CDR3 consists of 15 residues. The CDR3 protein is CASSPEYFSSYEQYF. CDR3 sequence (DNA): TGTGCCAGCAGCCCCGAATACTTCAGCTCCTACGAGCAGTACTTC.

This clone turned up a few times. The gene calls are TRBV28 and TRBJ2-1; no reliable D call. The CDR3 loop spans 11 amino acids. Trimming pared 8 bases from V and 8 bases from J, leaving 10 bases between. CDR1 and CDR2 from the germline V gene are MDHEN and SYDVKM. The CDR3 is CASSVIDEQFF. The CDR3, as DNA: TGTGCCAGCTCAGTTATCGATGAGCAGTTCTTC.

This chain joins TRBV9 and TRBJ1-2, with 8 bases fitting TRBD1. Germline V CDR1 and CDR2: SGDLS, YYNGEE. Germline trimming cut 0 bases from V and 3 bases from J; bases unmatched to any gene: 4. This CDR3 contains 15 residues. The DNA of the CDR3 is TGTGCCAGCAGCGTAGGGGGACAGGACTACTATGGCTACACCTTC. Translation: CASSVGGQDYYGYTF.

The chain couples TRBV15 to TRBJ1-4; tentative D call: TRBD1 (6 bases). Germline V gene sequence: CDR1 LNHNV, CDR2 YYDKDF (reference sequence). Trimming shortened V by 0 bases and J by 8 bases, and 7 bases separated the two germline ends. This CDR3 has 13 amino acids. This CDR3 is CATSRDQGEKLFF. The CDR3 DNA is TGTGCCACCAGCAGAGATCAGGGGGAAAAACTGTTTTTT. Looking up the rest from reference TRBV15 and TRBJ1-4 gives the full variable domain: DAMVIQNPRYQVTQFGKPVTLSCSQTLNHNVMYWYQQKSSQAPKLLFHYYDKDFNNEADTPDNFQSRRPNTSFCFLDIRSPGLGDTAMYLCATSRDQGEKLFFGSGTQLSVL.

The chain employs TRBV5-1 and TRBJ1-2; perhaps TRBD1 as D (5 bases). The germline CDR1 and CDR2 sequences are SGHRS and YFSETQ. V shed 4 bases and J shed 1 base, with 17 bases lying between them. CDR3 length: 16 amino acids. The CDR3 coding sequence is TGCGCCAGCAGCCGCCGGGGGGTCGAGGGTAACTATGGCTACACCTTC. It encodes CASSRRGVEGNYGYTF.

V usage is TRBV25-1 and J usage is TRBJ1-1; the D gene is possibly TRBD1 (6 bases). Per germline, CDR1 MGHDK and CDR2 SYGVNS. V was cut by 7 bases and J by 4 bases, with 16 bases left in between. CDR3 length equals 14 residues. The chain's CDR3 is CASKGQYLGTEAFF. The CDR3, as DNA: TGTGCCAGCAAAGGACAGTATCTGGGCACTGAAGCTTTCTTT. The full variable domain, its missing parts supplied by reference TRBV25-1 and TRBJ1-1, is EADIYQTPRYLVIGTGKKITLECSQTMGHDKMYWYQQDPGMELHLIHYSYGVNSTEKGDLSSESTVSRIRTEHFPLTLESARPSHTSQYLCASKGQYLGTEAFFGQGTRLTVV.

The rearrangement joins TRBV7-6 to TRBJ1-4; unclear D gene. The germline V gene encodes CDR1 SGHVS and CDR2 FNYEAQ. The V end lost 5 bases, the J end lost 8 bases, and 18 bases lay between the germline ends. This CDR3 is 15 amino acids long. In DNA form, the CDR3 reads TGTGCCAGCAGCCCACCCGGGCGAGCGGGCGAAAAACTGTTTTTT. Residues: CASSPPGRAGEKLFF.

The rearrangement links TRBV18 to TRBJ1-2; D is ambiguous. CDR3 length equals 14 residues. The germline V gene encodes CDR1 KGHSH and CDR2 LQKENI. The V end lost 3 bases, the J end lost 4 bases, and 12 bases lay between the germline ends. CDR3 DNA: TGTGCCAGCTCACCGACCGACCCCGGCTATGGCTACACCTTC. It yields the protein CASSPTDPGYGYTF.

This clone was recorded at least ten times. The chain uses TRBV11-3 and TRBJ2-2; D unresolved. V shed 8 bases and J shed 8 bases, with 6 bases lying between them. Germline-derived CDR1 and CDR2 are SGHNT and YENEEA. This CDR3 contains 10 residues. The CDR3 region is CASLGGELFF. The CDR3 bases are TGTGCCAGCCTGGGGGGGGAGCTGTTTTTT. The entire variable domain, with the rest obtained from reference TRBV11-3 and TRBJ2-2, is as follows: EAGVVQSPRYKIIEKKQPVAFWCNPISGHNTLYWYLQNLGQGPELLIRYENEEAVDDSQLPKDRFSAERLKGVDSTLKIQPAELGDSAVYLCASLGGELFFGEGSRLTVL.